Following are 11 T cell receptor beta chains from one sample sequenced in a study of blood T cell repertoires in COVID-19. Produced via immunoSEQ multiplex PCR; TCRdb's table is partial and in-frame only. The sample contains 150,000 to 200,000 clones, approximately 89% of which appear only once. The source material was PBMCs or T cells enriched from blood (not recorded which). The receptors shown here come from a woman aged 40 to 50 with acute COVID-19.

V and J are TRBV5-4 and TRBJ2-3; TRBD2 agrees at 8 bases. The trim removed 0 bases at V and 2 bases at J, leaving 5 bases unmatched. The CDR3 sequence is 16 residues long. CDR1 is SGHNT and CDR2 is YYREEE in the germline V gene (reference sequence). CDR3 loop: CASSLATGGPTDTQYF. The CDR3 DNA sequence: TGTGCCAGCAGCTTGGCGACGGGGGGGCCCACAGATACGCAGTATTTT.

The rearrangement links TRBV4-2 to TRBJ2-7; 13 nucleotides align to TRBD2. V shed 4 bases and J 4 bases; nucleotides not matched to a gene: 10. CDR3 size: 17 residues. The germline V gene has CDR1 LGHNA and CDR2 YNFKEQ. CDR3 residues: CASSPEGGLAGVYEQYF. As DNA, the CDR3 is TGTGCCAGCAGCCCGGAAGGTGGACTAGCGGGAGTATACGAGCAGTACTTC.

The chain recombines TRBV7-8 with TRBJ2-3; TRBD2 agrees at 9 bases. J lost 2 bases, V lost 5 bases, and 5 bases had no gene match. Germline CDR1 and CDR2: SGHVS and FQNEAQ. CDR3 size: 15 residues. In nucleotides, the CDR3 is TGTGCCAGCAGCATCCTAGCGGGGTTCACAGATACGCAGTATTTT. This gives the protein CASSILAGFTDTQYF.

This clone was detected many times. The V call is TRBV2, the J call TRBJ2-3, with 8 bases that match TRBD1. The CDR3 extends over 14 amino acids. J was trimmed by 4 bases and V by 6 bases; bases with no gene match: 6. The germline V gene encodes CDR1 SNHLY and CDR2 FYNNEI. CDR3 loop: CASSPGGFPDTQYF. The CDR3 coding sequence is TGTGCCAGCAGCCCAGGGGGCTTCCCAGATACGCAGTATTTT.

This clone showed up just a few times. The J gene is TRBJ2-2, the V gene TRBV7-9, with TRBD2 identical over 9 bases. Per the germline V gene, CDR1 is SEHNR and CDR2 is FQNEAQ (reference sequence). The CDR3 contains 16 residues. V lost 4 bases to trimming and J lost 4 bases; unmatched junction nucleotides: 7. The CDR3 DNA follows: TGTGCCAGCAGCTCGCTAGCGGGGCCTTTCACCGGGGAGCTGTTTTTT. Protein sequence: CASSSLAGPFTGELFF.

This chain links TRBV7-3 with TRBJ2-2, with 11 bases identical to TRBD1. Germline CDR1 reads SGHTA; CDR2 reads FQGTGA. The V gene end was trimmed by 4 bases and the J gene end by 5 bases; junction bases not matched to a gene: 9. The CDR3 is made up of 17 amino acids. CDR3 protein: CASSSFRTGGATGELFF. The CDR3 DNA sequence: TGTGCCAGCAGCTCCTTTAGGACAGGGGGCGCAACCGGGGAGCTGTTTTTT.

The V and J genes are TRBV13 and TRBJ2-2; 10 bases align to TRBD2. The CDR3 extends over 15 amino acids. J lost 6 bases, V lost 1 base, and 2 bases had no gene match. Germline-derived CDR1 and CDR2 are PRHDT and FYEKMQ (reference sequence). The CDR3 spells CASSLERGGAGELFF. DNA of the CDR3: TGTGCCAGCAGCTTAGAGCGGGGGGGTGCCGGGGAGCTGTTTTTT.

V and J are TRBV6-6 and TRBJ1-3; D uncertain. Germline V gives CDR1 MNHNY, CDR2 SVGAGI (reference sequence). The CDR3 loop spans 14 amino acids. V lost 7 bases to trimming and J lost 0 bases, with 10 bases between them. The DNA for the CDR3 is TGTGCCAGCAAGGCCGGGAGCTCTGGAAACACCATATATTTT. Amino acids: CASKAGSSGNTIYF.

This clone was seen a handful of times. The rearrangement joins TRBV5-1 to TRBJ1-2; 11 bases agree with TRBD1. The V gene end was trimmed by 4 bases and the J gene end by 8 bases; junction bases not matched to a gene: 7. The CDR3 has 14 residues. Per the germline V gene, CDR1 is SGHRS and CDR2 is YFSETQ. The CDR3 region has the DNA TGCGCCAGCAGCGTAGGACAGGGGGCGTCCGGCTACACCTTC. Translated: CASSVGQGASGYTF.

The chain has TRBV7-2 and TRBJ2-3; 8 bases are a match to TRBD2. J was trimmed by 5 bases and V by 1 base; bases with no gene match: 8. This CDR3 has 16 residues. CDR1 and CDR2 (germline): SGHTA, FQGNSA. The CDR3 region has the DNA TGTGCCAGCAGCTTAGGGACAGCCCTAGCGGGAGATACGCAGTATTTT. Protein sequence: CASSLGTALAGDTQYF. Supplemented by reference TRBV7-2 and TRBJ2-3, the full variable domain reads GAGVSQSPSNKVTEKGKDVELRCDPISGHTALYWYRQSLGQGLEFLIYFQGNSAPDKSGLPSDRFSAERTGGSVSTLTIQRTQQEDSAVYLCASSLGTALAGDTQYFGPGTRLTVL.

The CDR3: CASSPLSRAEQYF. CDR3 coding DNA: TGTGCCAGCAGTCCACTATCCAGGGCCGAGCAGTACTTC. The rearrangement joins TRBV12-3 or TRBV12-4 to TRBJ2-7; the D gene is possibly TRBD1 (5 bases). The V gene lost 5 bases and the J gene lost 6 bases, with 14 bases spanning the gap. The CDR3 has 13 amino acids.